The 9 T cell receptor beta chains reported below all come from one sample, sequenced in a study of blood T cells in healthy people across ages. Through a sample-barcoded 5' primer and a J-beta primer mix, a second PCR was run for roughly 7 to 11 cycles. TCRdb fed the 5' RACE reads into MiXCR, producing one record per CDR3 protein. The sample lists 850,000 to 1,300,000 distinct CDR3 sequences, 40% to 55% seen once, with 18% in the top ten. The sequenced material came from blood. These receptors were collected from a woman aged 55-75 years in good health.

The rearrangement uses TRBV4-1 and TRBJ2-2; 7 bases align to TRBD1. The CDR3 contains 15 residues. Per germline, CDR1 MGHRA and CDR2 YSYEKL. The V segment lost 4 bases and the J segment 3 bases; nucleotides outside the gene matches: 5. CDR3 bases: TGCGCCAGCAGCCCGACAGGGCCCTACACCGGGGAGCTGTTTTTT. It yields the protein CASSPTGPYTGELFF.

The chain uses TRBV5-1 and TRBJ2-1; no definite D call. Trimming left V 4 bases short and J 4 bases short, with 9 bases between. The CDR3 has 13 residues. Germline V gives CDR1 SGHRS, CDR2 YFSETQ. CDR3 region: CASSRSQYNEQFF. CDR3 DNA sequence: TGCGCCAGCAGCCGAAGCCAGTACAATGAGCAGTTCTTC. Complete variable domain (other parts from reference TRBV5-1 and TRBJ2-1): KAGVTQTPRYLIKTRGQQVTLSCSPISGHRSVSWYQQTPGQGLQFLFEYFSETQRNKGNFPGRFSGRQFSNSRSEMNVSTLELGDSALYLCASSRSQYNEQFFGPGTRLTVL.

J is TRBJ1-1 and V is TRBV6-1; the D gene is possibly TRBD1 (5 bases). The CDR3 runs to 13 residues. Germline CDR1 is MNHNS and CDR2 is SASEGT. V was trimmed by 9 bases and J by 3 bases, leaving 14 bases between them. This CDR3 reads CASRQNFYTEAFF. The CDR3 bases are TGTGCCAGTCGACAGAATTTTTACACTGAAGCTTTCTTT.

This clonotype has ten or more counts. V is TRBV28 and J is TRBJ2-1; 7 bases line up with TRBD1. Germline loops: CDR1 MDHEN, CDR2 SYDVKM. The CDR3 sequence is 11 residues long. Trimming at V came to 7 bases and at J to 6 bases, leaving 0 bases not matched to a gene. The chain's CDR3 is CASTGGNEQFF. CDR3 nucleotides: TGTGCCAGCACAGGGGGCAATGAGCAGTTCTTC.

V is TRBV9 and J is TRBJ2-7, with 9 bases that match TRBD1. V shed 4 bases and J 2 bases; nucleotides not matched to a gene: 7. The length of the CDR3 is 15 residues. CDR1 SGDLS and CDR2 YYNGEE come from the germline V gene. CDR3 loop: CASSKTGGAPYEQYF. The CDR3 nucleotides read TGTGCCAGCAGCAAAACAGGGGGCGCGCCCTACGAGCAGTACTTC.

The CDR3 spells CASRGASGEQYF. CDR3 DNA sequence: TGTGCCAGCAGGGGGGCGTCTGGCGAGCAGTACTTC. The V call is TRBV2, the J call TRBJ2-7, with D perhaps matching TRBD1 (6 bases). Deletions cut 6 bases from V and 6 bases from J, with 12 bases between. The CDR3 extends over 12 amino acids. Germline values: CDR1 SNHLY, CDR2 FYNNEI.

The chain recombines TRBV18 with TRBJ2-7; tentatively, D is TRBD1 or TRBD2 (5 bases each). CDR1 and CDR2 from the germline V gene are KGHSH and LQKENI. The CDR3 sequence is 15 residues long. Trimming took off 3 bases at V and 1 base at J, with 13 bases between the two ends. As DNA, the CDR3 is TGTGCCAGCTCACCGAACCGGGACCGTTCCTACGAGCAGTACTTC. This gives the protein CASSPNRDRSYEQYF.

This clonotype was counted a few times. The rearrangement links TRBV10-3 to TRBJ2-5, with D perhaps TRBD1 (6 bases). The CDR3 totals 16 residues. Trimming shortened V by 0 bases and J by 2 bases, and 13 bases separated the two germline ends. In germline, CDR1 is ENHRY, CDR2 SYGVKD. DNA for the CDR3: TGTGCCATCAGTGAGTCGTCCGGGACACCTCAAGAGACCCAGTACTTC. This encodes CAISESSGTPQETQYF.

The chain employs TRBV7-8 and TRBJ2-1; D remains unclear. The end of the DNA aligns better with TRBJ2-7, so the J call may be wrong. This CDR3 comprises 16 residues. Germline V gene lookup returns CDR1 SGHVS and CDR2 FQNEAQ. The CDR3 coding sequence is TGTGCCAGCAGCTTAGATGTTTCGAGCTCCTACAATGAGCAGTACTTC. This gives the protein CASSLDVSSSYNEQYF.